These T cell receptor beta chains were read from a single sample in a study of identical twins. TCRdb passed the 5' RACE reads through MiXCR, listing each CDR3 protein once. The sample contains some 660,000 distinct CDR3 sequences, over 8.5% of which appear only once. This sample was also put to use in a study of yellow fever vaccine responses in identical twins.

The sample taken for sequencing was PBMCs. Receptors originate from a woman aged 18-30 years in good health. Both conserved end residues are part of each CDR3. The order of the fields is V gene, D gene, clone size, J gene, CDR3 protein, CDR3 DNA. A D gene is named only where the DNA matches it firmly. Clone size appears in some rows only: once, few, many, or a class for an expanded clone.

>TRBV7-2|-|-|TRBJ1-1
CASSLAPGAGTEAFF
TGTGCCAGCAGCTTAGCCCCGGGGGCTGGTACTGAAGCTTTCTTT
>TRBV7-9|TRBD2|few|TRBJ2-1
CASSLGTSTNEQFF
TGTGCCAGCAGCCTAGGGACTAGCACCAATGAGCAGTTCTTC
>TRBV12-3/TRBV12-4|TRBD2|few|TRBJ2-3
CASSLEVVAGGDTQYF
TGTGCCAGCAGTTTAGAGGTGGTAGCGGGAGGGGATACGCAGTATTTT
>TRBV29-1|-|many|TRBJ2-3
CSGDVNTDTQYF
TGCAGCGGGGATGTTAACACAGATACGCAGTATTTT
>TRBV29-1|TRBD1|many|TRBJ2-5
CSVRQGKGTQYF
TGCAGCGTTCGACAGGGGAAAGGGACCCAGTACTTC
>TRBV7-8|TRBD2|few|TRBJ2-2
CASSLFREDRWGELFF
TGTGCCAGCAGCTTATTCCGGGAGGACCGGTGGGGGGAGCTGTTTTTT
>TRBV12-3/TRBV12-4|-|few|TRBJ2-1
CASSKRDRSLGEQFF
TGTGCCAGCAGCAAGCGAGATCGCTCCTTGGGTGAGCAGTTCTTC
>TRBV5-1|-|many|TRBJ1-5
CASSLGGTHSNQPQHF
TGCGCCAGCAGCTTGGGCGGGACACATAGCAATCAGCCCCAGCATTTT
>TRBV21-1|-|many|TRBJ2-7
CASSKVSYEQYF
TGTGCCAGCAGCAAAGTATCCTACGAGCAGTACTTC
>TRBV4-2|-|-|TRBJ2-7
CASSHSGEGVFYEQYF
TGTGCCAGCAGCCACTCAGGGGAGGGAGTATTCTACGAGCAGTACTTC
>TRBV5-1|-|few|TRBJ1-1
CASRVGSGVPEAFF
TGCGCCAGCAGGGTCGGCAGTGGGGTCCCTGAAGCTTTCTTT
>TRBV3-1|-|-|TRBJ2-1
CASSLMGDRGINEQFF
TGTGCCAGCAGCCTTATGGGGGATCGGGGGATAAATGAGCAGTTCTTC
>TRBV6-6|-|-|TRBJ2-2
CASHGWISGELFF
TGTGCCAGCCACGGATGGATCTCCGGGGAGCTGTTTTTT
>TRBV11-2|TRBD2|few|TRBJ2-7
CASSGQRGGYEQYF
TGTGCCAGCAGCGGTCAGCGGGGGGGATACGAGCAGTACTTC
>TRBV10-3|-|many|TRBJ2-7
CAISEYGDSYEQYF
TGTGCCATCAGTGAGTATGGGGACTCCTACGAGCAGTACTTC
>TRBV7-2|-|many|TRBJ2-1
CASSLPLLGTEQFF
TGTGCCAGCAGCTTACCCTTACTGGGGACTGAGCAGTTCTTC
>TRBV3-1|-|-|TRBJ2-1
CASSLSLNNEQFF
TGTGCCAGCAGCCTTTCTTTGAACAATGAGCAGTTCTTC
>TRBV6-2/TRBV6-3|TRBD2|once|TRBJ2-3
CASIDPGTSGRDTQYF
TGTGCCAGCATCGATCCTGGGACTAGCGGGAGAGATACGCAGTATTTT
>TRBV20-1|-|-|TRBJ1-1
CSVLRPEAFF
TGCAGTGTATTAAGGCCTGAAGCTTTCTTT
>TRBV5-1|-|many|TRBJ2-3
CASSPRPPLSGTDTQYF
TGCGCCAGCAGCCCGAGACCCCCCCTCTCGGGCACAGATACGCAGTATTTT
>TRBV12-3/TRBV12-4|-|many|TRBJ2-1
CASSLGRAGNEQFF
TGTGCCAGCAGTTTAGGGCGTGCAGGCAATGAGCAGTTCTTC
>TRBV9|TRBD2|few|TRBJ2-7
CASSVDPGELAGPTYEQYF
TGTGCCAGCAGCGTAGATCCGGGTGAACTAGCGGGACCTACCTACGAGCAGTACTTC
>TRBV7-9|-|-|TRBJ2-5
CASSLRDAYVETQYF
TGTGCCAGCAGCCTCCGGGACGCCTATGTAGAGACCCAGTACTTC
>TRBV29-1|-|many|TRBJ2-5
CSVLTVIGETQYF
TGCAGCGTCCTGACAGTTATCGGGGAGACCCAGTACTTC
>TRBV25-1|-|-|TRBJ1-1
CASSMGGATEAFF
TGTGCCAGCAGTATGGGTGGGGCCACTGAAGCTTTCTTT
>TRBV7-2|-|-|TRBJ2-7
CASSRSVHEQYF
TGTGCCAGCAGCCGGAGCGTCCACGAGCAGTACTTC
>TRBV14|TRBD2|few|TRBJ2-1
CASSQVFLTSGYNEQFF
TGTGCCAGCAGCCAAGTTTTCTTGACTAGCGGATACAATGAGCAGTTCTTC